This T cell receptor (beta chain) stems from a study of blood T cell repertoires in COVID-19. At the level of the study: Material from acute and convalescent COVID-19 was sourced from the United States, Italy and Spain.

V trimming: 3 bases; J trimming: 4 bases; junction bases outside the gene matches: 6. The CDR3 has 16 amino acids. The germline gives CDR1 LNHNV, CDR2 YYDKDF (reference sequence). Original data processing: Amplification of reference gene primers was used by the study to estimate nucleated cell counts. The protocol was immunoSEQ multiplex PCR, while the TCRdb copy is restricted to in-frame clones and leaves out a portion. V, J and clone size derive from that table, while D and trimming were established from the DNA sequence. The top ten hold under 5% of the sample, which has under 250,000 clones, about 80% seen once.

The receptor comes from a man in his forties or fifties with active or convalescent COVID-19. The chain uses TRBV15 and TRBJ1-2, with 12 bases matching TRBD1. The sample taken for sequencing was peripheral blood. CDR3: CATSRGGTGGLYGYTF. The CDR3 nucleotides read TGTGCCACCAGCAGGGGGGGGACAGGGGGCCTCTATGGCTACACCTTC.